This T cell receptor (beta chain) was captured in a study of PD-L1 blockade in urothelial cancer. This table comes from immunoSEQ multiplex PCR, and its TCRdb copy is limited to in-frame clones, with some not included. The table includes 55,000 to 80,000 clones, more than 75% detected once. Stated time point: pretreatment peripheral blood. The junction had 20 bases not matched to a gene; V was cut back by 4 bases and J by 5 bases. Germline V gene sequence: CDR1 SGHRS, CDR2 YFSETQ. The length of the CDR3 is 19 residues. The rearrangement joins TRBV5-1 to TRBJ2-3, with 9 bases fitting TRBD2. This clonotype was sampled from a man aged 60-69 years with urothelial cancer. Sequenced material: PBMCs, taken around atezolizumab (anti-PD-L1) treatment. CDR3 coding DNA: TGCGCCAGCAGCCCGAAGGGATTGGCGGGGGGGGCTGGGATAGATACGCAGTATTTT. It encodes CASSPKGLAGGAGIDTQYF.